This entry describes one TCR beta chain. With random hexamers, reverse transcription was performed on roughly 0.5 to 1 ug of RNA. In TCRdb, the immunoSEQ multiplex PCR reads were re-called with MiXCR into one record per CDR3 protein. The sample yields under 250,000 distinct CDR3 sequences, about 94% seen once. This record belongs to a study of CD8 T cells in Susac syndrome. This CDR3 is 15 amino acids long. V shed 5 bases and J 3 bases; nucleotides not matched to a gene: 5. This clonotype was obtained from a human donor with Susac syndrome. The genes are TRBV12-3 or TRBV12-4 and TRBJ2-5; 11 nucleotides match TRBD1. The sequenced material came from CD4+ T cells from PBMCs. The CDR3 is CASSLDRGLEETQYF. The CDR3 DNA follows: TGTGCCAGCAGTCTGGACAGGGGGCTAGAAGAGACCCAGTACTTC.